The 6 T cell receptor beta chains below all came from one sample that was sequenced in a study of T cells in Graves' hyperthyroidism and ophthalmopathy. From RNA transcripts, TCR beta CDR3 regions were amplified. HTBI primers were used for first-round RT-PCR of the TCR CDR3. TCRdb fed the multiplex PCR reads into MiXCR, producing one record per CDR3 protein. The sample consists of under 550,000 distinct CDR3 sequences, about 20% of them appearing once. Sequencing was carried out using blood. The receptors shown here come from a man aged 40-55 years with Graves' ophthalmopathy.

This clonotype has at least ten counts. This chain connects TRBV2 to TRBJ2-1, with 15 bases identical to TRBD2. Losses at the gene ends were 3 bases for V and 8 bases for J; bases not matched to a gene: 2. Germline values: CDR1 SNHLY, CDR2 FYNNEI. This CDR3 contains 15 residues. CDR3 bases: TGTGCCAGCAGTGATGGACTAGCGGGGGGGTATGAGCAGTTCTTC. Residues: CASSDGLAGGYEQFF.

This clonotype was detected ten times or more. V usage is TRBV6-2 or TRBV6-3 and J usage is TRBJ2-7, with TRBD2 identical over 15 bases. Trimming cost V 2 bases and J 3 bases; bases outside gene matches: 5. The CDR3 totals 17 residues. Germline V lookup: CDR1 MNHEY, CDR2 SVGEGT. CDR3 sequence (DNA): TGTGCCAGCAGTTACGACGGGACTAGCGGGAGGTACTACGAGCAGTACTTC. It translates to CASSYDGTSGRYYEQYF.

The chain joins TRBV3-1 to TRBJ2-5; a weak D match, TRBD2 (5 bases). V was shortened by 6 bases and J by 2 bases, with 10 bases between the two germline ends. Germline CDR1 is LGHDT and CDR2 is YNNKEL (reference sequence). The CDR3 sequence is 13 residues long. DNA of the CDR3: TGTGCCAGCAGGACTACTAGACAAGAGACCCAGTACTTC. Encoded protein: CASRTTRQETQYF.

In its sample, this clonotype was seen many times. The chain links TRBV12-3 or TRBV12-4 to TRBJ2-3, with D hard to call. CDR3 length equals 13 residues. V was cut by 1 base and J by 4 bases, with 6 bases left in between. CDR3 sequence reads: CASSLDSADTQYF. CDR3 bases: TGTGCCAGCAGTTTAGATTCGGCAGATACGCAGTATTTT.

This clonotype was recorded at least ten times. The chain has TRBV7-2 and TRBJ2-7, with D uncertain. This CDR3 comprises 12 residues. The germline CDR1 and CDR2 sequences are SGHTA and FQGNSA. Trimming took 4 bases from V and 8 from J, leaving 12 bases between them. CDR3 nucleotides: TGTGCCAGCAGCTCCACTTCAGAGAAGCAGTACTTC. It yields the protein CASSSTSEKQYF.

This clonotype was picked up many times. V gene TRBV6-1 combines with J gene TRBJ2-7; D not resolved. CDR1 and CDR2 from the germline V gene are MNHNS and SASEGT. This CDR3 spans 13 amino acids. V lost 9 bases, J lost 7 bases, and 19 bases lay in between. CDR3 nucleotide sequence: TGTGCCAGTTCCGCCACACCCTCTTGGGAGCAGTACTTC. This translates into CASSATPSWEQYF.